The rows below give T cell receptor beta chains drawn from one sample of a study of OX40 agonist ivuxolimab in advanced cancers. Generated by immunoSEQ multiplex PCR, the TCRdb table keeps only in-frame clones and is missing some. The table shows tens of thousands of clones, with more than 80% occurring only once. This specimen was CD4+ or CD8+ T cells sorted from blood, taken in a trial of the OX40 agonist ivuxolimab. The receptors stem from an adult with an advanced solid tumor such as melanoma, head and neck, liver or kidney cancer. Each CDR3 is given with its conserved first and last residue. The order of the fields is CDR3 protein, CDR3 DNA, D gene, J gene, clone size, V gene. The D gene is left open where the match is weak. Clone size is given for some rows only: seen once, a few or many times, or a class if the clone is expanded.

CDR3: CASSLLGDTQYF
DNA: TGTGCCAGCAGTTTACTGGGAGATACGCAGTATTTT
D: NA
J: TRBJ2-3
size: NA
V: TRBV27

CDR3: CASSFGSSYEQYF
DNA: TGTGCCAGCAGCTTTGGATCCTCCTACGAGCAGTACTTC
D: NA
J: TRBJ2-7
size: NA
V: TRBV14

CDR3: CASSPIGLADTQYF
DNA: TGTGCCAGCAGCCCAATCGGACTAGCAGATACGCAGTATTTT
D: TRBD2
J: TRBJ2-3
size: NA
V: TRBV11-1

CDR3: CASTLWGGGHEAFF
DNA: TGTGCCAGCACCTTGTGGGGCGGGGGACATGAAGCTTTCTTT
D: NA
J: TRBJ1-1
size: NA
V: TRBV5-6

CDR3: CASSQEVNSGGPPTYEQYF
DNA: TGTGCCAGCAGCCAAGAGGTTAATAGCGGGGGGCCGCCAACCTACGAGCAGTACTTC
D: TRBD2
J: TRBJ2-7
size: NA
V: TRBV4-2

CDR3: CASSLLDSYNEQFF
DNA: TGTGCCAGCAGCCTCCTGGACAGTTACAATGAGCAGTTCTTC
D: NA
J: TRBJ2-1
size: once
V: TRBV7-2

CDR3: CASSQANEQFF
DNA: TGCGCCAGCAGCCAAGCCAATGAGCAGTTCTTC
D: NA
J: TRBJ2-1
size: NA
V: TRBV4-1

CDR3: CASSLRFPQDLSGNTIYF
DNA: TGTGCCAGCAGCTTACGGTTTCCTCAGGACCTCTCTGGAAACACCATATATTTT
D: NA
J: TRBJ1-3
size: NA
V: TRBV13

CDR3: CASSLYGTGGTDTQYF
DNA: TGTGCCAGCAGCTTATACGGGACAGGGGGAACAGATACGCAGTATTTT
D: TRBD1
J: TRBJ2-3
size: NA
V: TRBV7-3

CDR3: CASSLVGGRTEAFF
DNA: TGTGCCAGCAGCCTCGTCGGGGGTCGAACTGAAGCTTTCTTT
D: NA
J: TRBJ1-1
size: once
V: TRBV7-8